What follows are 18 T cell receptor beta chains derived from one specimen sequenced in a study of T-cell reconstitution after alpha-beta-depleted transplantation in children. The TCRbeta library incorporated unique molecular identifiers. Each CDR3 protein is one row after TCRdb ran MiXCR on the PCR reads. The sample yields 150,000 to 200,000 distinct CDR3 sequences, about 6.4% seen once. This specimen consisted of PBMCs from the stem cell graft donor, obtained from the stem cell graft. The receptors were gathered from a human donor who donated a stem cell graft to a child with Wiskott-Aldrich syndrome.

This clonotype was counted a few times. The chain employs TRBV7-2 and TRBJ1-4; D is unclear. The CDR3 sequence is 15 residues long. Germline values: CDR1 SGHTA, CDR2 FQGNSA. Trimming pared 5 bases from V and 0 bases from J, leaving 10 bases between. CDR3 DNA sequence: TGTGCCAGCAGCCCCCAGTTTGCAACTAATGAAAAACTGTTTTTT. It codes for CASSPQFATNEKLFF.

This clonotype was recorded many times. This chain links TRBV6-5 with TRBJ1-6; no clear D. The V and J ends lost 6 bases and 8 bases respectively, with 11 bases between them. The germline CDR1 and CDR2 sequences are MNHEY and SVGAGI. CDR3 size: 13 residues. CDR3 sequence (DNA): TGTGCCAGCAGGATAGACCGACATTCACCCCTCCACTTT. Protein sequence: CASRIDRHSPLHF.

A remark on this clonotype: A single base separates this from a much larger clone, so it may be a read error. The V gene is TRBV7-9, the J gene TRBJ1-5; no firm D call. The J call may be faulty, since TRBJ2-3 better matches the DNA end. CDR1 and CDR2 from the germline V gene are SEHNR and FQNEAQ (reference sequence). The CDR3 is 12 residues long. The CDR3 DNA sequence: TGTGCCAGCAGCTACTTAAATCAGCCCCAGTATTTT. This sequence encodes CASSYLNQPQYF.

The sample holds many counts of this clonotype. CDR3 DNA sequence: TGTGCCAGCAGTGAACTAAGGAACACTGAAGCTTTCTTT. Amino acids: CASSELRNTEAFF. This chain links TRBV2 with TRBJ1-1; D is uncertain. V gave up 2 bases and J gave up 1 base, with 5 bases separating them. The CDR3 is 13 residues long. Germline V gene lookup returns CDR1 SNHLY and CDR2 FYNNEI.

This clonotype appeared many times. The rearrangement joins TRBV20-1 to TRBJ2-1; TRBD2 aligns across 8 bases. Trimming cost V 5 bases and J 7 bases; bases outside gene matches: 7. Germline V gene lookup returns CDR1 DFQATT and CDR2 SNEGSKA (reference sequence). The CDR3 totals 13 residues. The CDR3 DNA is TGCAGTGCTGATTCGAGCGGGAGTAATGAGCAGTTCTTC. Its translation is CSADSSGSNEQFF.

On this clonotype itself: A much bigger clone sits one base away, suggesting this may be a read error. The V gene is TRBV10-3, the J gene TRBJ2-1, with D unclear. This CDR3 has 13 residues. Germline V CDR1 and CDR2: ENHRY, SYGVKD. CDR3 sequence (DNA): TGTGCCACCAGTGAGTTTGTCCCTAGTGAGCAGTTCTTC. Amino acid sequence: CATSEFVPSEQFF.

This clonotype was recorded many times. The junction differs from germline at one of its ends, possibly a read error. This chain joins TRBV10-3 and TRBJ2-7, with a weak D call TRBD1 (6 bases). Germline V CDR1 and CDR2: ENHRY, SYGVKD. The CDR3 sequence is 12 residues long. This chain's CDR3 is CAISPAGTTRDF. The CDR3 DNA follows: TGTGCCATCAGTCCTGCCGGGACAACCAGGGACTTC.

This clonotype was counted many times. This chain uses TRBV20-1 with TRBJ2-4; possible D gene TRBD1, 6 bases. The CDR3 loop spans 13 amino acids. Trimming took 6 bases from V and 8 from J, leaving 17 bases between them. The germline CDR1 and CDR2 sequences are DFQATT and SNEGSKA (reference sequence). CDR3 sequence (DNA): TGCAGTGCCAGGGACATGCGAGGGGACATTCAGTACTTC. Translated: CSARDMRGDIQYF.

This clonotype was seen just once. A much larger clonotype is one base distant, so this may be a read error. This chain uses TRBV20-1 with TRBJ2-5; the D call may be TRBD1 or TRBD2 (6 bases each). Trimming stripped 2 bases from V and 13 bases from J, with 14 bases between. The length of the CDR3 is 11 residues. Germline V gives CDR1 DFQATT, CDR2 SNEGSKA (reference sequence). The CDR3 sequence is CSARKRQEGYF. The CDR3 DNA follows: TGCAGTGCTAGAAAACGACAGGAGGGGTACTTC.

The chain combines TRBV9 with TRBJ1-1; D is unclear. V lost 4 bases to trimming and J lost 5 bases, with 15 bases between them. Germline values: CDR1 SGDLS, CDR2 YYNGEE. The CDR3 is 14 residues long. As DNA, the CDR3 is TGTGCCAGCAGCTTGCGACCCCGAGGGACTGAAGCTTTCTTT. It specifies CASSLRPRGTEAFF.

The V and J genes are TRBV28 and TRBJ2-6; 8 bases are shared with TRBD2. V trimming: 9 bases; J trimming: 0 bases; junction bases outside the gene matches: 7. The CDR3 covers 16 residues. From germline, CDR1 is MDHEN and CDR2 SYDVKM. The CDR3: CASSPAGGSGANVLTF. In DNA form, the CDR3 reads TGTGCCAGTTCCCCGGCGGGGGGCTCTGGGGCCAACGTCCTGACTTTC.

This clonotype was detected many times. The chain is built from TRBV24-1 and TRBJ2-3; 10 bases map to TRBD1. The junction had 7 bases not matched to a gene; V was cut back by 7 bases and J by 4 bases. This CDR3 spans 15 amino acids. CDR1 and CDR2 (germline): KGHDR, SFDVKD. The CDR3 nucleotides are TGTGCCACCAGCACGACAGGGGGCAGGGCAGATACGCAGTATTTT. Translated: CATSTTGGRADTQYF.

This clonotype was recorded many times. The gene calls are TRBV6-5 and TRBJ2-7, with D perhaps assigned TRBD1 or TRBD2 (5 bases each). The V and J ends lost 4 bases and 1 base respectively, with 11 bases between them. The CDR3 runs to 14 residues. The germline V gene encodes CDR1 MNHEY and CDR2 SVGAGI. CDR3 nucleotides: TGTGCCAGCAGTTGGGACCGGGTGTCCTACGAGCAGTACTTC. Amino acid sequence: CASSWDRVSYEQYF.

Many counts were recorded for this clonotype. In DNA form, the CDR3 reads TGCGCCAGCAGCCTGACAGGGCTTAGCAATCAGCCCCAGCATTTT. Translated, it gives CASSLTGLSNQPQHF. V gene TRBV5-1 combines with J gene TRBJ1-5; TRBD1 aligns across 7 bases. Germline V CDR1 and CDR2: SGHRS, YFSETQ. The CDR3 is 15 amino acids. V lost 4 bases to trimming and J lost 0 bases; unmatched junction nucleotides: 4. The full variable domain, rest sourced from reference TRBV5-1 and TRBJ1-5, is KAGVTQTPRYLIKTRGQQVTLSCSPISGHRSVSWYQQTPGQGLQFLFEYFSETQRNKGNFPGRFSGRQFSNSRSEMNVSTLELGDSALYLCASSLTGLSNQPQHFGDGTRLSIL.

This clonotype was picked up many times. The genes are TRBV6-5 and TRBJ1-5, with D maybe TRBD1 (5 bases). Germline loops: CDR1 MNHEY, CDR2 SVGAGI. V lost 5 bases to trimming and J lost 0 bases, with 17 bases between them. This CDR3 region has 17 residues. The CDR3 DNA follows: TGTGCCAGCAGTCCGAATCGTGGGGACCATAGCAATCAGCCCCAGCATTTT. Protein: CASSPNRGDHSNQPQHF.

The table lists this clonotype with many counts. The genes are TRBV20-1 and TRBJ2-3; D is perhaps TRBD1 or TRBD2 (6 bases each). Germline V gene lookup returns CDR1 DFQATT and CDR2 SNEGSKA (reference sequence). The V gene lost 4 bases and the J gene lost 0 bases, with 11 bases spanning the gap. The CDR3 sequence is 14 residues long. CDR3 region: CSATTGRSTDTQYF. The CDR3 coding sequence is TGCAGTGCTACAACAGGGAGGAGCACAGATACGCAGTATTTT.

This clonotype came up many times. The V and J genes are TRBV20-1 and TRBJ2-3; D is undetermined. Germline V gene sequence: CDR1 DFQATT, CDR2 SNEGSKA (reference sequence). This CDR3 has 14 amino acids. V was pared by 0 bases and J by 4 bases, with 11 bases between. CDR3 region: CSARDYRRADTQYF. The DNA for the CDR3 is TGCAGTGCTAGAGACTACCGGAGAGCAGATACGCAGTATTTT.

This clonotype was seen many times. V gene TRBV4-3 combines with J gene TRBJ2-3; 14 bases align to TRBD2. Germline assignment: CDR1 LGHNA and CDR2 YSLEER. CDR3 size: 17 residues. Trimming took 0 bases from V and 4 from J; bases not matched to a gene: 3. CDR3 nucleotide sequence: TGCGCCAGCAGCCAAGACCGACTAGCGGGAGGGCCAGATACGCAGTATTTT. This gives the protein CASSQDRLAGGPDTQYF.